This T cell receptor beta chain was sequenced during a study of CD8 T cells in ankylosing spondylitis (dated by TCRdb to the late 2010s). Background on the whole study: The study profiled T cell receptor beta repertoires in healthy donors and ankylosing spondylitis patients to find disease-linked TCR variants. The whole study cohort included roughly 110 healthy donors and 25 ankylosing spondylitis patients. Peripheral blood samples were taken, and synovial fluid was additionally collected from ankylosing spondylitis patients. Results and caveats for the whole study, not just this receptor: Significant enrichment of the disease-linked clones was reported in matched synovial fluid samples from ankylosing spondylitis patients. A CD8+ phenotype was shown by the disease-linked clones, which were found at relatively low frequencies in peripheral blood. Blood from ankylosing spondylitis patients appeared to be characterized by a TCR beta motif composed of about 8 highly homologous amino acid variants. Some motif variants had previously been reported in the synovial fluid and blood of reactive arthritis patients, which suggests shared mechanisms of disease initiation.

The sample holds many counts of this clonotype. There is no known antigen for this receptor. Base qualities are not provided; no much larger clone lies one nucleotide away. The instrument was an Illumina HiSeq 2500. Quantitative 5'-RACE with molecular barcodes was used to prepare TCR beta libraries. Per the source publication's procedure: A new computational method, built on a probabilistic model of VDJ rearrangement, was used to identify disease-linked TCR variants. TCRdb reanalyzed the raw reads on its own, using fastp at Q25 for trimming and MiXCR for clone calling, and kept in-frame beta chains. Rows with a matching CDR3 protein are joined into one entry that keeps the most common DNA and genes. Clone size and V and J calls follow TCRdb, not the original study. In this sample the table shows 10,000 to 15,000 distinct CDR3 sequences, 2.8% of which occur a single time. The leading ten clones occupy 7.5% to 9% of the sample.

For CDR1 and CDR2, the germline V gene lists SGDLS and YYNGEE. V and J are trimmed by 0 bases and 4 bases, and the gene matches miss 2 bases of the junction. The cysteine opens and the phenylalanine closes a CDR3 of 14 amino acids. Of the read, only the CDR3 DNA is kept; its 42 bases are in frame from base 1. Sequencing used blood, either unsorted or a sorted T cell fraction (not recorded which). The clonotype was recovered from a male donor with ankylosing spondylitis or in good health (not recorded which). The rearrangement joined TRBV9 to TRBJ2-3, and TRBD2 matches 7 of the central bases. The nucleotide sequence reads TGTGCCAGCAGCGTAGGACTAGCCGCAGATACGCAGTATTTT. It translates to CASSVGLAADTQYF.